A selection of T cell receptor beta chains follows, all from one sample in a study of CXCR3-negative and CXCR3-positive naive CD8 T cells. TCRdb re-called the 5' RACE reads; every CDR3 protein appears as one record, without DNA. The sample's table shows approximately 59,000 distinct CDR3 sequences. The sample comprised naive CXCR3+ CD8+ T cells from blood. The receptors come from a human donor in good health. Some clones in this sample may be carry-over from other donors' samples. CDR3s include the opening cysteine and the closing phenylalanine or tryptophan.

J gene: TRBJ1-2; V gene: TRBV7-9; CDR3 protein: CASTQGQGGYGYTF
J gene: TRBJ2-7; V gene: TRBV25-1; CDR3 protein: CASSGAELYEQYF
J gene: TRBJ1-1; V gene: TRBV14; CDR3 protein: CASSPDFDTEAFF
J gene: TRBJ2-2; V gene: TRBV28; CDR3 protein: CASSPTGGFIGVTGELFF
J gene: TRBJ2-3; V gene: TRBV24-1; CDR3 protein: CATSDPLAGGITDTQYF
J gene: TRBJ2-1; V gene: TRBV12-3/TRBV12-4; CDR3 protein: CASSFYGSSYNEQFF
J gene: TRBJ2-7; V gene: TRBV27; CDR3 protein: CASSLIPRGMDEQYF
J gene: TRBJ2-1; V gene: TRBV6-6; CDR3 protein: CASTWSLNEQFF
J gene: TRBJ2-7; V gene: TRBV12-3/TRBV12-4; CDR3 protein: CASRYRQGASEQYF
J gene: TRBJ2-7; V gene: TRBV7-3; CDR3 protein: CASSFVPGAQREQYF
J gene: TRBJ2-7; V gene: TRBV4-1; CDR3 protein: CASSQGTGGADEQYF
J gene: TRBJ2-5; V gene: TRBV18; CDR3 protein: CASSPGLAGATQETQYF
J gene: TRBJ1-1; V gene: TRBV5-1; CDR3 protein: CASSLRPAVEGDPEAFF
J gene: TRBJ1-1; V gene: TRBV9; CDR3 protein: CASSSIGGSAEAFF
J gene: TRBJ1-1; V gene: TRBV11-3; CDR3 protein: CASSPRSTEAFF
J gene: TRBJ2-5; V gene: TRBV7-2; CDR3 protein: CASSLVEGGAETQYF
J gene: TRBJ2-3; V gene: TRBV24-1; CDR3 protein: CATSDSTSSVSTDTQYF
J gene: TRBJ2-1; V gene: TRBV9; CDR3 protein: CASSVLGTDEQFF
J gene: TRBJ2-1; V gene: TRBV29-1; CDR3 protein: CSVDLGGGTNEQFF
J gene: TRBJ2-3; V gene: TRBV5-1; CDR3 protein: CASSVTSDTQYF
J gene: TRBJ2-6; V gene: TRBV3-1; CDR3 protein: CASSQDRPSGANVLTF
J gene: TRBJ2-1; V gene: TRBV2; CDR3 protein: CASSDPPGGVYEQFF
J gene: TRBJ2-2; V gene: TRBV12-3/TRBV12-4; CDR3 protein: CASQEGNTGELFF
J gene: TRBJ1-5; V gene: TRBV4-3; CDR3 protein: CASSLTSGTPNQPQHF
J gene: TRBJ1-2; V gene: TRBV29-1; CDR3 protein: CSADLQGEYGYTF
J gene: TRBJ2-3; V gene: TRBV4-1; CDR3 protein: CASSQDRRGWTDTQYF
J gene: TRBJ1-1; V gene: TRBV20-1; CDR3 protein: CSASEGVGHTEAFF
J gene: TRBJ2-1; V gene: TRBV6-2/TRBV6-3; CDR3 protein: CASSTLAFTYNEQFF
J gene: TRBJ1-1; V gene: TRBV6-2/TRBV6-3; CDR3 protein: CASSYYQGTGTEAFF
J gene: TRBJ2-1; V gene: TRBV12-3/TRBV12-4; CDR3 protein: CASSPHPGEQFF
J gene: TRBJ2-2; V gene: TRBV2; CDR3 protein: CASSDGIAGGTGELFF
J gene: TRBJ1-6; V gene: TRBV27; CDR3 protein: CASSHRGNSPLHF
J gene: TRBJ2-5; V gene: TRBV28; CDR3 protein: CASSYRTGGGLETQYF
J gene: TRBJ2-7; V gene: TRBV29-1; CDR3 protein: CSARPGDRESYEQYF
J gene: TRBJ2-7; V gene: TRBV7-9; CDR3 protein: CASSLTTSGGFEQYF
J gene: TRBJ2-2; V gene: TRBV24-1; CDR3 protein: CATSDLSQSGPGELFF
J gene: TRBJ1-4; V gene: TRBV5-1; CDR3 protein: CASSLTGVREKLFF
J gene: TRBJ1-5; V gene: TRBV12-3/TRBV12-4; CDR3 protein: CASSFGQGPNQPQHF
J gene: TRBJ1-3; V gene: TRBV7-9; CDR3 protein: CASSFEQGNTIYF
J gene: TRBJ1-3; V gene: TRBV21-1; CDR3 protein: CASSLPASSGNTIYF
J gene: TRBJ2-7; V gene: TRBV4-3; CDR3 protein: CASSQDGLGLYEQYF
J gene: TRBJ2-7; V gene: TRBV6-2/TRBV6-3; CDR3 protein: CASSHRTKSPYEQYF
J gene: TRBJ2-7; V gene: TRBV7-9; CDR3 protein: CASSQTSSYEQYF
J gene: TRBJ2-7; V gene: TRBV10-3; CDR3 protein: CAISEPSGTGLYEQYF
J gene: TRBJ2-7; V gene: TRBV28; CDR3 protein: CASSFIRDGVYEQYF
J gene: TRBJ2-5; V gene: TRBV28; CDR3 protein: CASSSRTGTGKETQYF
J gene: TRBJ2-5; V gene: TRBV10-3; CDR3 protein: CAITGTSGGAVETQYF
J gene: TRBJ2-5; V gene: TRBV3-1; CDR3 protein: CASMMGAETGKEPQETQYF
J gene: TRBJ2-7; V gene: TRBV18; CDR3 protein: CASSPVFDEQYF
J gene: TRBJ2-1; V gene: TRBV6-2/TRBV6-3; CDR3 protein: CASSYSRLAGGSSYNEQFF
J gene: TRBJ1-1; V gene: TRBV28; CDR3 protein: CASSFRWGVNTEAFF
J gene: TRBJ2-3; V gene: TRBV11-3; CDR3 protein: CASSLGPQGASTDTQYF
J gene: TRBJ2-1; V gene: TRBV25-1; CDR3 protein: CASRDGLNGEQFF
J gene: TRBJ1-2; V gene: TRBV14; CDR3 protein: CASSQHRSLGGGYGYTF